Presented here are 8 T cell receptor beta chains from one specimen sequenced in a study of control samples from healthy donors and cancer patients. Data came from immunoSEQ multiplex PCR; TCRdb stores just in-frame clones and leaves some out. The table shows about 110,000 clones, with about 83% occurring only once. Specimen: blood. Every receptor here comes from a woman aged 50 to 60 in good health.

The chain employs TRBV5-4 and TRBJ1-6; a possible D gene is TRBD1 (6 bases). CDR1 is SGHNT and CDR2 is YYREEE in the germline V gene (reference sequence). Trimming left V 5 bases short and J 8 bases short, with 14 bases between. The CDR3 is 14 residues long. The CDR3 loop is CASSLKQGDSPLHF. The CDR3 DNA is TGTGCCAGCAGTTTGAAACAGGGAGATTCACCCCTCCACTTT.

Comments on this clone: The sample has other DNA sequences that encode this CDR3 too. The rearrangement links TRBV18 to TRBJ2-2; D gene ambiguous. Trimming left V 3 bases short and J 2 bases short, with 7 bases between. This CDR3 has 14 amino acids. CDR1 and CDR2 from the germline V gene are KGHSH and LQKENI. The CDR3 loop is CASSPSVNTGELFF. DNA of the CDR3: TGTGCCAGCTCACCGTCAGTAAACACCGGGGAGCTGTTTTTT.

The J gene is TRBJ2-2, the V gene TRBV2; TRBD2 might be the D (6 bases). The CDR3 consists of 14 residues. Trimming took off 2 bases at V and 3 bases at J, with 7 bases between the two ends. Germline CDR1 reads SNHLY; CDR2 reads FYNNEI. CDR3 coding DNA: TGTGCCAGCAGTGAACTAGCGTACACCGGGGAGCTGTTTTTT. Encoded protein: CASSELAYTGELFF.

This clone was seen only a few times. The same CDR3 also results from other DNA sequences found in this sample. The J gene is TRBJ1-4, the V gene TRBV19; D possibly corresponds to TRBD1 (6 bases). The length of the CDR3 is 14 residues. The V end lost 2 bases, the J end lost 5 bases, and 9 bases lay between the germline ends. CDR1 and CDR2 from the germline V gene are LNHDA and SQIVND (reference sequence). The CDR3 nucleotides read TGTGCCAGTAGTATAAGGGGGGGGAATGAAAAACTGTTTTTT. It encodes CASSIRGGNEKLFF.

The chain uses TRBV5-5 and TRBJ1-2; 9 bases match TRBD1. Trimming removed 4 bases from V and 4 bases from J; junction bases left unmatched: 11. The CDR3 loop spans 16 amino acids. Germline V gene sequence: CDR1 SGHKS, CDR2 YYEKEE (reference sequence). CDR3 residues: CASSLYWTGDSYGYTF. The CDR3 bases are TGTGCCAGCAGCCTTTATTGGACAGGGGATAGCTATGGCTACACCTTC.

V and J are TRBV7-6 and TRBJ2-7, with TRBD1 matching 8 bases. CDR3 size: 14 residues. J gave up 3 bases and V 5 bases, and 6 bases lay outside the gene matches. CDR1 is SGHVS and CDR2 is FNYEAQ in the germline V gene. The CDR3 nucleotides are TGTGCCAGCAGCATTACAGGGGGAAGCTACGAGCAGTACTTC. It yields the protein CASSITGGSYEQYF.

This clone was counted a few times. The rearrangement uses TRBV27 and TRBJ1-5, with 8 bases identical to TRBD1. V lost 5 bases, J lost 3 bases, and 9 bases stayed unmatched. The CDR3 totals 16 residues. Germline V gives CDR1 MNHEY, CDR2 SMNVEV (reference sequence). CDR3 bases: TGTGCCAGCAGTCCATGGGACAGGCATTACAATCAGCCCCAGCATTTT. The encoded protein is CASSPWDRHYNQPQHF.

The rearrangement joins TRBV7-9 to TRBJ2-2; D gene uncertain. Germline CDR1 reads SEHNR; CDR2 reads FQNEAQ (reference sequence). The CDR3 is made up of 12 amino acids. V was pared by 1 base and J by 6 bases, with 3 bases between. The CDR3 nucleotides are TGTGCCAGCAGCTTAGGTCCCGGGGAGCTGTTTTTT. Translating it yields CASSLGPGELFF.